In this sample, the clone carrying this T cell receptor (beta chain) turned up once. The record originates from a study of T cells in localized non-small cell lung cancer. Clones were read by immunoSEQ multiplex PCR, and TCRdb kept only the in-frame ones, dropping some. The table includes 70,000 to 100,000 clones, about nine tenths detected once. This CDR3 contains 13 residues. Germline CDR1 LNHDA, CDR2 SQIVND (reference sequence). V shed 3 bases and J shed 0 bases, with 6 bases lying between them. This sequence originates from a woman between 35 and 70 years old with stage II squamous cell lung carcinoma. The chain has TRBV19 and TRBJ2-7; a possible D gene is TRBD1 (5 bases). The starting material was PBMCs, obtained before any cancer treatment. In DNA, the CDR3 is TGTGCCAGTAGTATTCAGGGCTCCTACGAGCAGTACTTC. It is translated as CASSIQGSYEQYF.